This TCR beta chain was recovered during a study of blood T cells in healthy people across ages. Then a second PCR, running about 7 to 11 cycles, was carried out with a sample-barcoded 5' primer and a J-beta primer mix. From the 5' RACE reads, TCRdb called clonotypes with MiXCR, one entry per CDR3 protein. The sample records about 1,500,000 distinct CDR3 sequences, under 30% being singletons. The table lists this clonotype with many counts. Individuals who donated were healthy Caucasians from Russia aged 6 to 90. The source of this sequence is a woman aged 25 to 39 in good health. The sample comprised blood.

The CDR3 DNA is TGCAGCGTTGAGGGCTTCCAGGCCGATGGCTACACCTTC. Protein product: CSVEGFQADGYTF. V usage is TRBV29-1 and J usage is TRBJ1-2; no clear D gene. This CDR3 is 13 amino acids long. Germline loops: CDR1 SQVTM, CDR2 ANQGSEA. V was clipped by 3 bases and J by 6 bases, with 14 bases between them.